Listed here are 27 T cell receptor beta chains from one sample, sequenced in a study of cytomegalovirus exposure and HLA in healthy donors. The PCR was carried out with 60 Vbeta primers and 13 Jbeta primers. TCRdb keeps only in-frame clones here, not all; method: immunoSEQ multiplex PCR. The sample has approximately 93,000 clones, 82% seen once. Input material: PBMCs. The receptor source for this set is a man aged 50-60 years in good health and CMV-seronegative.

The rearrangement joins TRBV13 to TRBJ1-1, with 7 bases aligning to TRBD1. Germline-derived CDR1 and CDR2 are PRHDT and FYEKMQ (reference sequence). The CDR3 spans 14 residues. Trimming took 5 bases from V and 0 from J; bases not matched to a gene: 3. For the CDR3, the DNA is TGTGCCAGCAGCACACAGGGGCTGAACACTGAAGCTTTCTTT. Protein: CASSTQGLNTEAFF. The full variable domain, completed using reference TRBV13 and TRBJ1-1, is AAGVIQSPRHLIKEKRETATLKCYPIPRHDTVYWYQQGPGQDPQFLISFYEKMQSDKGSIPDRFSAQQFSDYHSELNMSSLELGDSALYFCASSTQGLNTEAFFGQGTRLTVV.

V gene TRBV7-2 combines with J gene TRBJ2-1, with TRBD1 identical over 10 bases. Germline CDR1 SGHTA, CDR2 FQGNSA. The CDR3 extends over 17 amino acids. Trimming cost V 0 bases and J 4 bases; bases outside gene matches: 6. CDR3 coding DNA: TGTGCCAGCAGCTTAGCGAGGACAGGGGGTGGGTACAATGAGCAGTTCTTC. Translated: CASSLARTGGGYNEQFF.

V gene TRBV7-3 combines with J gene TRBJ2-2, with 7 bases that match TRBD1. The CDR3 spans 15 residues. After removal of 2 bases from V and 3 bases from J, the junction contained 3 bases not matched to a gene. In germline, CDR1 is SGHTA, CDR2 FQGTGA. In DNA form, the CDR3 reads TGTGCCAGCAGCTTATTAGGGGGCGACACCGGGGAGCTGTTTTTT. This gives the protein CASSLLGGDTGELFF.

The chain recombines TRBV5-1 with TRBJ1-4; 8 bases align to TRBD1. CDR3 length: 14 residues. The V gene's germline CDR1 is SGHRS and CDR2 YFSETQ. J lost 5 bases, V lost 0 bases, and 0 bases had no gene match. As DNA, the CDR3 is TGCGCCAGCAGCTTGGGGACAGGGAATGAAAAACTGTTTTTT. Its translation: CASSLGTGNEKLFF.

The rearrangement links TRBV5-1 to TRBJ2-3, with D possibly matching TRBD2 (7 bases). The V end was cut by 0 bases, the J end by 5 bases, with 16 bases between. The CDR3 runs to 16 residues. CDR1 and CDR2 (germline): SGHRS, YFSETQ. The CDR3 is CASSLASGGGGDTQYF. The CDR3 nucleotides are TGCGCCAGCAGCTTGGCTAGCGGAGGGGGGGGAGATACGCAGTATTTT.

Here the CDR3 DNA reads TGCGCCAGCAGCTTAGCGGGAGGATCCTACGAGCAGTACTTC. This gives the protein CASSLAGGSYEQYF. This sequence joins TRBV5-1 and TRBJ2-7; 9 nucleotides agree with TRBD2. This CDR3 has 14 residues. The germline V gene has CDR1 SGHRS and CDR2 YFSETQ. J was trimmed by 1 base and V by 2 bases; bases with no gene match: 1.

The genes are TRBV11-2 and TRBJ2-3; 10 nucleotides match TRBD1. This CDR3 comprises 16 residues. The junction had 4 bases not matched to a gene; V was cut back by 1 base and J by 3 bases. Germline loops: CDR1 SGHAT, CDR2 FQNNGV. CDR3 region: CASSLVGQGGTDTQYF. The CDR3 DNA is TGTGCCAGCAGCTTAGTAGGACAGGGGGGGACAGATACGCAGTATTTT.

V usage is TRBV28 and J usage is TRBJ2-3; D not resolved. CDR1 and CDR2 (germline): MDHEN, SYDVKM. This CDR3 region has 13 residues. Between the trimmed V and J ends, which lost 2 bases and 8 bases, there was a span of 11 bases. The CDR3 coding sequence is TGTGCCAGCAGTTTAGGCTCAGAAGTTACGCAGTATTTT. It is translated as CASSLGSEVTQYF.

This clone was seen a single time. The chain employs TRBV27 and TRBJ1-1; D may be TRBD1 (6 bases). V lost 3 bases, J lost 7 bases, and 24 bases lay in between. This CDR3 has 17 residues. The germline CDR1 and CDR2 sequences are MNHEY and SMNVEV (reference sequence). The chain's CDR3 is CASSFSGVRTNSHEAFF. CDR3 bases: TGTGCCAGCAGTTTTTCAGGGGTCAGAACTAACTCTCATGAAGCTTTCTTT.

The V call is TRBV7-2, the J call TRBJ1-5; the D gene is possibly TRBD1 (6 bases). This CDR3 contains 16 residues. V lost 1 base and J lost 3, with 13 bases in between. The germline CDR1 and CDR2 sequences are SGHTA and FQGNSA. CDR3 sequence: CASSLVAGVPNQPQHF. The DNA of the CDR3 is TGTGCCAGCAGCTTAGTCGCAGGGGTTCCCAATCAGCCCCAGCATTTT.

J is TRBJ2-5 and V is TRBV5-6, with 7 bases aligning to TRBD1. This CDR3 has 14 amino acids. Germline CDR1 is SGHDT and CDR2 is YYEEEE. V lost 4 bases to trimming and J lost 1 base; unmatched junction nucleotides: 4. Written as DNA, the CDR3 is TGTGCCAGCAGCCCCTGGGACAGCCAAGAGACCCAGTACTTC. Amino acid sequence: CASSPWDSQETQYF.

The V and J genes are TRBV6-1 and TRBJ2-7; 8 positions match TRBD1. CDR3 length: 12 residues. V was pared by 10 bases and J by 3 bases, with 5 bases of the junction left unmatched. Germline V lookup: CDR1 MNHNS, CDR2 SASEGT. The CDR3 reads CATGQGFYEQYF. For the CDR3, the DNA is TGTGCCACAGGACAGGGCTTCTACGAGCAGTACTTC.

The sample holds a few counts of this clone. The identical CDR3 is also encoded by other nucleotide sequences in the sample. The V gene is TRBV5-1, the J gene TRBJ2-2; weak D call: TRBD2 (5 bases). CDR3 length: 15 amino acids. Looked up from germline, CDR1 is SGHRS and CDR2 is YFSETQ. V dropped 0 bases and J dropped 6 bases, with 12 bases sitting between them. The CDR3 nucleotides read TGCGCCAGCAGCTTGGAACTAGACTTGCCCGGGGAGCTGTTTTTT. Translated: CASSLELDLPGELFF.

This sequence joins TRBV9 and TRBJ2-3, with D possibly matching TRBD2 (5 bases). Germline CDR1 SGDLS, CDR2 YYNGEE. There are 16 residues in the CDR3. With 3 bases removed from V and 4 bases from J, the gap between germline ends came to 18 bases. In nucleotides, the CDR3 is TGTGCCAGCAGCGCGTCTCCAGGACTCCGCGCAGATACGCAGTATTTT. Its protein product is CASSASPGLRADTQYF.

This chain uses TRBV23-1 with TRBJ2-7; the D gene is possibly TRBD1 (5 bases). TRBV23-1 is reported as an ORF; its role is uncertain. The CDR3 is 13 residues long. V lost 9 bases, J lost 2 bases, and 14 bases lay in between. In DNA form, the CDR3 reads TGCGCCAGTATCCAGACAGACCCCTACGAGCAGTACTTC. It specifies CASIQTDPYEQYF.

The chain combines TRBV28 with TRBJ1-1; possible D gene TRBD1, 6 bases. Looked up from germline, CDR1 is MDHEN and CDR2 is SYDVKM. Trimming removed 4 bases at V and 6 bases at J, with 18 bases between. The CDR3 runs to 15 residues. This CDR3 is CASSYPGDGVPEAFF. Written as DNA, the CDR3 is TGTGCCAGCAGTTATCCAGGGGACGGGGTTCCTGAAGCTTTCTTT.

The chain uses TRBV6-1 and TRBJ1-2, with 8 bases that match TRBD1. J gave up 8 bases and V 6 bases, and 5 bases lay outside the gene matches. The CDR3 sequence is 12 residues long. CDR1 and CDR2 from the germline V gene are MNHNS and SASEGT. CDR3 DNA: TGTGCCAGCAGAGTGGACAGGGAGGGCTACACCTTC. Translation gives CASRVDREGYTF.

CDR3: CASSLDRTSLYEQYF. The CDR3 region has the DNA TGTGCCAGCAGCTTAGATAGGACTTCCCTCTACGAGCAGTACTTC. The chain uses TRBV7-2 and TRBJ2-7; D is perhaps TRBD2 (5 bases). The CDR3 runs to 15 residues. Germline V lookup: CDR1 SGHTA, CDR2 FQGNSA. V lost 1 base and J 3 bases, leaving 13 bases between the germline ends.

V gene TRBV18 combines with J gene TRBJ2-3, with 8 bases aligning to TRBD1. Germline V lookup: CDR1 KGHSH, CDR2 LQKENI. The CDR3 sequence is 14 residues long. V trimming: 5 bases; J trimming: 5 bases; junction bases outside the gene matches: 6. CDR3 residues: CASSSSGGRDTQYF. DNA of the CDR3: TGTGCCAGCTCATCTTCAGGGGGCAGAGATACGCAGTATTTT.

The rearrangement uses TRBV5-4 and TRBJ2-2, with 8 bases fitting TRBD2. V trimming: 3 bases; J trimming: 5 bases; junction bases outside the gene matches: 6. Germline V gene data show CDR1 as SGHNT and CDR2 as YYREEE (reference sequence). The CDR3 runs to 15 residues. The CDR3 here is CASSSGGGLTGELFF. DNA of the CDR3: TGTGCCAGCAGCTCCGGGGGGGGCTTAACCGGGGAGCTGTTTTTT.

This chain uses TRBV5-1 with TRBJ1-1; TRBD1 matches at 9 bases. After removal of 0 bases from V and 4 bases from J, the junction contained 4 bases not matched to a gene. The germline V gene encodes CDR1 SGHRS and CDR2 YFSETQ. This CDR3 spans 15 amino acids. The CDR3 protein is CASSLAATGGTEAFF. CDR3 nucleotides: TGCGCCAGCAGCTTGGCCGCGACAGGGGGCACTGAAGCTTTCTTT.

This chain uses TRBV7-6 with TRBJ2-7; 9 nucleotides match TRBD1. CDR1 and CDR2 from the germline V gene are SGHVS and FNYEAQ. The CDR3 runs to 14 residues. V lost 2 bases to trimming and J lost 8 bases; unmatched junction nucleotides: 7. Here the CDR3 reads CASSLSGTGSQQYF. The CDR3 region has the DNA TGTGCCAGCAGCTTATCCGGGACAGGGTCCCAGCAGTACTTC.

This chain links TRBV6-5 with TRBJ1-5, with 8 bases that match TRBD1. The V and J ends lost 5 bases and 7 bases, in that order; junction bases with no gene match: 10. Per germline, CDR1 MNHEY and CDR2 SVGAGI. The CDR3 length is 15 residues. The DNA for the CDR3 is TGTGCCAGCAGTAAAGGACAGGGAAATTTACAGCCCCAGCATTTT. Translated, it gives CASSKGQGNLQPQHF.

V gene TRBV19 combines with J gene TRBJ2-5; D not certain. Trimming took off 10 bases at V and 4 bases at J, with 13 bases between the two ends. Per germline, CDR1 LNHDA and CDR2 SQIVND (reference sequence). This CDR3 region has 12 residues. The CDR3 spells CATSLVGETQYF. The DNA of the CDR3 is TGTGCCACCTCACTCGTCGGAGAGACCCAGTACTTC.

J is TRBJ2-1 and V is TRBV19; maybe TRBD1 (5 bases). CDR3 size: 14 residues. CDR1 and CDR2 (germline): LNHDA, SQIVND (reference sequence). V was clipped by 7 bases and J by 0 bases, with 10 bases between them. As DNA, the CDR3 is TGTGCCAGTACAGGGTTGAGCTCCTACAATGAGCAGTTCTTC. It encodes CASTGLSSYNEQFF.

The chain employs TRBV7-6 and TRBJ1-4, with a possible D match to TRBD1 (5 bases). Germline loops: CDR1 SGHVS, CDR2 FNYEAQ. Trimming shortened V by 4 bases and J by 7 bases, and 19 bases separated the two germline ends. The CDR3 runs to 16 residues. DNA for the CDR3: TGTGCCAGCAGCTCCCAATGGGGGGAGACGGCTGAAAAACTGTTTTTT. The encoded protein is CASSSQWGETAEKLFF.

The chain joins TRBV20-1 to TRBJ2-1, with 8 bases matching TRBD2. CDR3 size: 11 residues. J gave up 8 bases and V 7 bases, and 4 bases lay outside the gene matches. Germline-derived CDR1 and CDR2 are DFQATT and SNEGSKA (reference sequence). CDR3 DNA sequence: TGCAGTGGCGGGAGGAAGGATGAGCAGTTCTTC. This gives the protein CSGGRKDEQFF.